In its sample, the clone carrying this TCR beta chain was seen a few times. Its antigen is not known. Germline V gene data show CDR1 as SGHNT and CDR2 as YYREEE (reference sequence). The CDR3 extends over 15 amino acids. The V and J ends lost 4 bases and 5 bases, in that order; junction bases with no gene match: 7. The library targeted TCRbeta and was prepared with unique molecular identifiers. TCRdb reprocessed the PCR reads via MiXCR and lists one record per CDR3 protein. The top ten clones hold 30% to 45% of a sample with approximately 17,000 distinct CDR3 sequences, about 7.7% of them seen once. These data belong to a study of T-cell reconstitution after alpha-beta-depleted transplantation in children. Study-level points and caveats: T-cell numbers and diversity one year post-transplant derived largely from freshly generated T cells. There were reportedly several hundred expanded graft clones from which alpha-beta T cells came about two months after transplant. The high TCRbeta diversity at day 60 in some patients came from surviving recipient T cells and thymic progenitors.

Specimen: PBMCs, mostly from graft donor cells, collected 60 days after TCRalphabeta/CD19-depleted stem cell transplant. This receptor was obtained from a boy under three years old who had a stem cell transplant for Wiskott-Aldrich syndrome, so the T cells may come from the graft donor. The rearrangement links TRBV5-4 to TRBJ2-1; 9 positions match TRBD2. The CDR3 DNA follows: TGTGCCAGCAGCCCTGGGAGCGGGAGGCACAATGAGCAGTTCTTC. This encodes CASSPGSGRHNEQFF.